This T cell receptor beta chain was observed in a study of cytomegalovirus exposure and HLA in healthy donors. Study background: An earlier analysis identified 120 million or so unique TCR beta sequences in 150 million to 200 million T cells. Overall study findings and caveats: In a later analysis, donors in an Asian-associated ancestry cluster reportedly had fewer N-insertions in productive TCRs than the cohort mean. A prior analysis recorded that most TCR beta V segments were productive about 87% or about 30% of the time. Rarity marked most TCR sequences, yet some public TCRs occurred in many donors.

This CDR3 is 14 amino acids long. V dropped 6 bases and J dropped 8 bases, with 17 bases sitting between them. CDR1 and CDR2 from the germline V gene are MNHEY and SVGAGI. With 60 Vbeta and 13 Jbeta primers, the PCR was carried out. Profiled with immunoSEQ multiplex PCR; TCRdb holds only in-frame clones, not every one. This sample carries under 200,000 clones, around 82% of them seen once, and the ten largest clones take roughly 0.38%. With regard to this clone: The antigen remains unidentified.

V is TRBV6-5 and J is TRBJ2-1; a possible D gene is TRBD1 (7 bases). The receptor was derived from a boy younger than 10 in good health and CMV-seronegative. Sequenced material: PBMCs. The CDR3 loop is CASRPGGFLDEQFF. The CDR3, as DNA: TGTGCCAGCAGACCAGGGGGGTTCCTAGATGAGCAGTTCTTC.